A single sample gave rise to the 32 T cell receptor beta chains below, sequenced in a study of vaccination and CD4 T cells after COVID-19. Treatment here: approximately nine-day PBMC culture with coronavirus spike peptide pools or control peptides (ViraFEST assay). What these receptors recognize is not known. Cultured CD4+ T cell DNA underwent sequencing with the Oncomine TCR Beta short-read assay. TCRdb re-derived calls from the PCR reads in MiXCR, one entry per CDR3 protein. This table holds 8,000 to 13,000 distinct CDR3 sequences, approximately 59% found once. Sequenced sample: CD4+ T cells from blood, cultured in vitro. These receptors came from a human donor who had recovered from COVID-19.

This chain connects TRBV19 to TRBJ1-5; D unclear. The germline V gene has CDR1 LNHDA and CDR2 SQIVND (reference sequence). CDR3 length: 12 residues. V shed 6 bases and J shed 7 bases, with 10 bases lying between them. CDR3 sequence (DNA): TGTGCCAGTAGGGGAAATACGCAGCCCCAGCATTTT. It yields the protein CASRGNTQPQHF.

The V call is TRBV14, the J call TRBJ1-2; the D is unclear. Looked up from germline, CDR1 is SGHDN and CDR2 is FVKESK. V lost 0 bases, J lost 3 bases, and 5 bases lay in between. The CDR3 sequence is 13 residues long. The CDR3 region has the DNA TGTGCCAGCAGCCAAGAGATCGACTATGGCTACACCTTC. Its translation is CASSQEIDYGYTF.

The chain employs TRBV20-1 and TRBJ2-2, with 9 nucleotides matching TRBD2. This CDR3 comprises 18 residues. V trimming: 6 bases; J trimming: 3 bases; junction bases outside the gene matches: 17. Germline V gene data show CDR1 as DFQATT and CDR2 as SNEGSKA (reference sequence). The chain's CDR3 is CSAQGLSGGTPYTGELFF. Written as DNA, the CDR3 is TGCAGTGCACAGGGACTAAGCGGGGGGACCCCGTACACCGGGGAGCTGTTTTTT.

The genes are TRBV2 and TRBJ2-5, with TRBD1 matching 7 bases. The J segment lost 7 bases and the V segment lost 7 bases, leaving 12 bases of the junction unmatched. Looked up from germline, CDR1 is SNHLY and CDR2 is FYNNEI. This CDR3 has 14 residues. The CDR3 DNA sequence: TGTGCCAGCACGATTGCTAAAGAGGGGGCGACCCAGTACTTC. This encodes CASTIAKEGATQYF.

This chain connects TRBV7-2 to TRBJ2-3; 7 nucleotides line up with TRBD2. The CDR3 spans 14 residues. V dropped 7 bases and J dropped 0; count of bases not matched to a gene: 4. Germline CDR1 SGHTA, CDR2 FQGNSA. CDR3 amino acids: CASTSAGSTDTQYF. DNA for the CDR3: TGTGCCAGCACCTCAGCGGGGAGCACAGATACGCAGTATTTT. Variable domain in full (rest from reference TRBV7-2 and TRBJ2-3): GAGVSQSPSNKVTEKGKDVELRCDPISGHTALYWYRQSLGQGLEFLIYFQGNSAPDKSGLPSDRFSAERTGGSVSTLTIQRTQQEDSAVYLCASTSAGSTDTQYFGPGTRLTVL.

The chain carries TRBV27 and TRBJ1-5; D uncertain. CDR3 length equals 17 residues. Trimming stripped 6 bases from V and 0 bases from J, with 18 bases between. The germline CDR1 and CDR2 sequences are MNHEY and SMNVEV (reference sequence). For the CDR3, the DNA is TGTGCCAGCAGCCCGGACCAGTGGGTCGGTAGCAATCAGCCCCAGCATTTT. It specifies CASSPDQWVGSNQPQHF.

This chain joins TRBV12-3 or TRBV12-4 and TRBJ1-1, with 8 bases that match TRBD1. Trimming removed 6 bases from V and 4 bases from J; junction bases left unmatched: 19. This CDR3 is built from 18 residues. The CDR3 loop reads CASSDRQQGGYGGTEAFF. In DNA form, the CDR3 reads TGTGCCAGCAGCGACCGGCAACAGGGGGGCTACGGGGGCACTGAAGCTTTCTTT.

The rearrangement uses TRBV7-8 and TRBJ1-2, with 10 nucleotides matching TRBD1. Germline CDR1 and CDR2: SGHVS and FQNEAQ. The V segment lost 5 bases and the J segment 7 bases; nucleotides outside the gene matches: 10. The CDR3 runs to 15 residues. For the CDR3, the DNA is TGTGCCAGCAGCCTCCAAGTAGACAGGGGGCTTGGCTACACCTTC. It translates to CASSLQVDRGLGYTF.

The rearrangement uses TRBV7-9 and TRBJ2-7, with no clear D. Germline loops: CDR1 SEHNR, CDR2 FQNEAQ (reference sequence). Trimming removed 3 bases at V and 5 bases at J, with 23 bases between. The CDR3 runs to 17 residues. This chain's CDR3 is CASSFVVGPSRVHEQYF. In DNA form, the CDR3 reads TGTGCCAGCAGCTTCGTTGTAGGACCCTCCAGAGTCCACGAGCAGTACTTC.

This clonotype was detected only a few times. The rearrangement joins TRBV25-1 to TRBJ1-2; 7 bases line up with TRBD1. Trimming at V came to 5 bases and at J to 7 bases, leaving 7 bases not matched to a gene. Germline CDR1 reads MGHDK; CDR2 reads SYGVNS. This CDR3 comprises 13 residues. CDR3 region: CASSLTGFSGYTF. The CDR3 bases are TGTGCCAGCAGTCTGACAGGGTTCTCTGGCTACACCTTC.

The chain employs TRBV7-3 and TRBJ2-7; 7 nucleotides agree with TRBD1. The germline CDR1 and CDR2 sequences are SGHTA and FQGTGA. The CDR3 consists of 14 residues. Trimming at V came to 2 bases and at J to 1 base, leaving 2 bases not matched to a gene. The CDR3 protein is CASSLRQGSYEQYF. CDR3 nucleotide sequence: TGTGCCAGCAGCTTACGACAGGGATCCTACGAGCAGTACTTC.

The chain has TRBV20-1 and TRBJ1-6; 9 positions match TRBD1. From germline, CDR1 is DFQATT and CDR2 SNEGSKA (reference sequence). V shed 0 bases, J shed 5 bases, and the junction held 2 bases outside the gene matches. This CDR3 has 15 residues. DNA for the CDR3: TGCAGTGCTAGAGATCGGACAGGGGATAATTCACCCCTCCACTTT. It specifies CSARDRTGDNSPLHF.

As DNA, the CDR3 is TGTGCCAGTGACGGCGGCGCCTTCTACGAGCAGTACTTC. Protein sequence: CASDGGAFYEQYF. The chain uses TRBV28 and TRBJ2-7; D is unresolved. CDR1 is MDHEN, CDR2 SYDVKM, per germline. V lost 9 bases and J 3 bases, leaving 15 bases between the germline ends. The CDR3 runs to 13 residues.

This clonotype was observed a few times. The chain uses TRBV19 and TRBJ1-5; D is ambiguous. The CDR3 is 14 residues long. V was cut by 1 base and J by 3 bases, with 7 bases left in between. Germline CDR1 and CDR2: LNHDA and SQIVND (reference sequence). CDR3: CASSIATNNQPQHF. Here the CDR3 DNA reads TGTGCCAGTAGTATAGCGACAAACAATCAGCCCCAGCATTTT.

This clonotype is deemed large. The J gene is TRBJ1-2, the V gene TRBV5-4, with D perhaps TRBD1 (5 bases). The CDR3 loop spans 13 amino acids. Germline CDR1 reads SGHNT; CDR2 reads YYREEE (reference sequence). Trimming removed 4 bases at V and 5 bases at J, with 12 bases between. For the CDR3, the DNA is TGTGCCAGCAGCCAGTCGGGGGATTATGGCTACACCTTC. Its translation: CASSQSGDYGYTF. Together with reference TRBV5-4 and TRBJ1-2, the CDR3 gives the full variable domain: ETGVTQSPTHLIKTRGQQVTLRCSSQSGHNTVSWYQQALGQGPQFIFQYYREEENGRGNFPPRFSGLQFPNYSSELNVNALELDDSALYLCASSQSGDYGYTFGSGTRLTVV.

This clonotype was seen a few times. The chain is built from TRBV2 and TRBJ2-2; TRBD1 aligns across 7 bases. V lost 6 bases to trimming and J lost 5 bases; unmatched junction nucleotides: 6. There are 14 residues in the CDR3. Germline-derived CDR1 and CDR2 are SNHLY and FYNNEI. The CDR3 here is CASRTGKGTGELFF. The CDR3 DNA reads TGTGCCAGCAGGACAGGGAAAGGAACCGGGGAGCTGTTTTTT.

In its sample, this clonotype was seen a few times. This rearrangement joins TRBV20-1 to TRBJ2-3; no clear D. CDR3 length: 12 residues. Germline lookup yields CDR1 DFQATT and CDR2 SNEGSKA (reference sequence). The V gene lost 3 bases and the J gene lost 4 bases, with 8 bases spanning the gap. The CDR3 DNA sequence: TGCAGTGCTAGTGCTACCGCAGATACGCAGTATTTT. It yields the protein CSASATADTQYF.

The rearrangement links TRBV7-2 to TRBJ1-3; D not certain. CDR3 size: 14 residues. Trimming left V 1 base short and J 0 bases short, with 4 bases between. Germline V gives CDR1 SGHTA, CDR2 FQGNSA. The chain's CDR3 is CASSLGNSGNTIYF. For the CDR3, the DNA is TGTGCCAGCAGCTTAGGGAACTCTGGAAACACCATATATTTT.

Here the CDR3 DNA reads TGTGCCAGTAGTCCACCACAGGGTTGGGCCAAAAACATTCAGTACTTC. Amino acid sequence: CASSPPQGWAKNIQYF. The V gene is TRBV19, the J gene TRBJ2-4, with a possible D match to TRBD1 (6 bases). The V end was cut by 5 bases, the J end by 1 base, with 15 bases between. This CDR3 is 16 amino acids long. Per germline, CDR1 LNHDA and CDR2 SQIVND (reference sequence).

The chain is built from TRBV20-1 and TRBJ2-3; D unresolved. Germline lookup yields CDR1 DFQATT and CDR2 SNEGSKA (reference sequence). With 3 bases removed from V and 4 bases from J, the gap between germline ends came to 5 bases. The CDR3 covers 11 residues. Here the CDR3 DNA reads TGCAGTGCTAGTTTTTCAGATACGCAGTATTTT. Protein sequence: CSASFSDTQYF.

The V and J genes are TRBV6-2 or TRBV6-3 and TRBJ1-6, with no clear D. Between the trimmed V and J ends, which lost 4 bases and 11 bases, there was a span of 12 bases. The CDR3 loop spans 13 amino acids. Germline lookup yields CDR1 MNHEY and CDR2 SVGEGT. CDR3: CASSSAGVPPLHF. The CDR3 DNA reads TGTGCCAGCAGTTCGGCCGGGGTTCCACCCCTCCACTTT.

V and J are TRBV25-1 and TRBJ2-7; D gene uncertain. Germline V lookup: CDR1 MGHDK, CDR2 SYGVNS. There are 14 residues in the CDR3. The V end was cut by 5 bases, the J end by 2 bases, with 13 bases between. CDR3 protein: CASSPRAGAYEQYF. In DNA, the CDR3 is TGTGCCAGCAGTCCTCGGGCTGGAGCCTACGAGCAGTACTTC.

V gene TRBV6-5 combines with J gene TRBJ1-6; the D is unclear. With 2 bases removed from V and 8 bases from J, the gap between germline ends came to 13 bases. The CDR3 totals 15 residues. CDR1 MNHEY and CDR2 SVGAGI come from the germline V gene. For the CDR3, the DNA is TGTGCCAGCAGTTACGAGGTTAGGCCTGATTCACCCCTCCACTTT. Protein product: CASSYEVRPDSPLHF.

This clonotype was seen a few times. This rearrangement joins TRBV6-1 to TRBJ1-4, with a possible D match to TRBD1 (5 bases). This CDR3 region has 14 residues. The germline CDR1 and CDR2 sequences are MNHNS and SASEGT. Trimming removed 5 bases at V and 7 bases at J, with 14 bases between. The CDR3 reads CASSPTGISEKLFF. The CDR3 DNA sequence: TGTGCCAGCAGTCCCACAGGCATCAGTGAAAAACTGTTTTTT.

For this clonotype: At one end the junction does not follow the germline gene, possibly because of a read error. The J gene is TRBJ1-2, the V gene TRBV7-9, with a weak D call TRBD1 (6 bases). The germline CDR1 and CDR2 sequences are SEHNR and FQNEAQ (reference sequence). The CDR3 consists of 14 residues. The CDR3 protein is CASSFSQGHYGYTF. CDR3 coding DNA: TGTGCCAGCAGCTTTAGTCAGGGACACTATGGCTACACCTTT.

This chain connects TRBV12-3 or TRBV12-4 to TRBJ2-3; D not resolved. The germline V and J ends were trimmed by 5 bases and 0 bases, with 12 bases remaining between them. The CDR3 extends over 15 amino acids. The CDR3 nucleotides read TGTGCCAGCAGTAGAAGTGTACAGAGCACAGATACGCAGTATTTT. Translation: CASSRSVQSTDTQYF.

The J gene is TRBJ1-1, the V gene TRBV6-2 or TRBV6-3, with D uncertain. CDR1 and CDR2 (germline): MNHEY, SVGEGT. V lost 2 bases to trimming and J lost 11 bases, with 12 bases between them. The CDR3 totals 12 residues. The CDR3 spells CASSYPSTWAFF. The CDR3, as DNA: TGTGCCAGCAGTTACCCCTCTACTTGGGCTTTCTTT.

The chain employs TRBV4-1 and TRBJ2-7; TRBD1 matches 9 bases. This CDR3 comprises 15 residues. CDR1 is MGHRA and CDR2 is YSYEKL in the germline V gene. Trimming removed 2 bases from V and 6 bases from J; junction bases left unmatched: 8. The CDR3, as DNA: TGCGCCAGCAGCCAACCCCGGGACAGGGCGGGCGAGCAGTACTTC. It is translated as CASSQPRDRAGEQYF.

The chain has TRBV27 and TRBJ1-1, with D maybe TRBD1 (6 bases). Germline CDR1 reads MNHEY; CDR2 reads SMNVEV (reference sequence). The germline V and J ends were trimmed by 2 bases and 0 bases, with 10 bases remaining between them. CDR3 length: 15 amino acids. CDR3 bases: TGTGCCAGCAGTTTAGGGGGGCTCATGAACACTGAAGCTTTCTTT. Amino acids: CASSLGGLMNTEAFF.

V and J are TRBV11-3 and TRBJ2-5; D not resolved. Germline CDR1 and CDR2: SGHNT and YENEEA. This CDR3 spans 14 amino acids. The V gene lost 5 bases and the J gene lost 9 bases, with 19 bases spanning the gap. For the CDR3, the DNA is TGTGCCAGCAGCCGCGGACCCTTGGAATGGGCCCAGTACTTC. Residues: CASSRGPLEWAQYF.

The CDR3 DNA reads as TGTGCCAGCAGCGAAAGTAACCAGCGGGGGGAGCAGTTCTTC. Amino acid sequence: CASSESNQRGEQFF. This chain joins TRBV7-2 and TRBJ2-1, with 8 bases fitting TRBD2. Trimming removed 5 bases from V and 10 bases from J; junction bases left unmatched: 10. This CDR3 has 14 amino acids. Germline values: CDR1 SGHTA, CDR2 FQGNSA.

V usage is TRBV30 and J usage is TRBJ1-5; D perhaps matches TRBD1 (5 bases). Germline-derived CDR1 and CDR2 are GTSNPN and SVGIG (reference sequence). Trimming stripped 2 bases from V and 4 bases from J, with 9 bases between. This CDR3 region has 13 residues. The CDR3 DNA is TGTGCCTGGAGTATAAAGGGGAATCAGCCCCAGCATTTT. This translates into CAWSIKGNQPQHF.